This TCR beta chain was identified during a study of blood T cell repertoires in COVID-19. Study-level information: Some COVID-19 samples were acute and others convalescent; all came from the United States, Italy and Spain.

CDR3 size: 13 residues. The V end lost 1 base, the J end lost 5 bases, and 12 bases lay between the germline ends. Germline V CDR1 and CDR2: SQVTM, ANQGSEA. In the study's own analysis: Counts of nucleated cells, estimated from reference gene primer amplification, were obtained. Repertoires were generated with immunoSEQ multiplex PCR, while TCRdb's copy carries only in-frame clones and drops some. That table gives V, J and clone size, and the DNA gave D and trimming. Among approximately 210,000 clones listed, roughly 90% were seen once. This receptor was taken from a young man who had recovered from COVID-19. The sample was peripheral blood. V and J are TRBV29-1 and TRBJ2-7, with D perhaps TRBD2 (6 bases). The CDR3 reads CSVEAEAGNEQYF. As DNA, the CDR3 is TGCAGCGTTGAAGCCGAGGCGGGGAACGAGCAGTACTTC.